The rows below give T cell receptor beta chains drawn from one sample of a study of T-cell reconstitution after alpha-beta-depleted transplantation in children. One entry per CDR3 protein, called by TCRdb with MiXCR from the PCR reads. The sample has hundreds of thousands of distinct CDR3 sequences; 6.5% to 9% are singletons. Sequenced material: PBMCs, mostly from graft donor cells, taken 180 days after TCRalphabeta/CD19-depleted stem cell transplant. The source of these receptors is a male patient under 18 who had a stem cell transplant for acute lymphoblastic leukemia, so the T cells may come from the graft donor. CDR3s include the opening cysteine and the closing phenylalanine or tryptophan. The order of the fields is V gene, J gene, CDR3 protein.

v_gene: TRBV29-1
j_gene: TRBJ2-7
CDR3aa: CSVVAGVYEQYF

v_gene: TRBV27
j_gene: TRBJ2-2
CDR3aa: CASKGWPPGELFF

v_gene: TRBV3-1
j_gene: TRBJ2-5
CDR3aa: CASSQTGRETQYF

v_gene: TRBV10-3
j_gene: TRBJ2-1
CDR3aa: CAISDGTGAELYNEQFF

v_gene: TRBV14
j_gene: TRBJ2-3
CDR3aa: CASRRTGSTDTQYF

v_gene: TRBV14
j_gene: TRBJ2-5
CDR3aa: CASSQGVTETQYF

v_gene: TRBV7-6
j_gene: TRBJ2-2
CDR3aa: CASSLEVLPGELFF

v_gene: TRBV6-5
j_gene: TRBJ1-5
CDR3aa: CACSYGQGSNQPQHF

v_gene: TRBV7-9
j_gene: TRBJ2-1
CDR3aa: CASSLVVGGSYNEQFF

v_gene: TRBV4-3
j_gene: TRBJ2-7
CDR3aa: CASSQALPTSGGLNEQYF

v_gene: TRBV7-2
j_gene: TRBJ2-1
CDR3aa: CASSSPGGGSVF

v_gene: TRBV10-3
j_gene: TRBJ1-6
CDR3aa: CAISTGGAYNSPLHF

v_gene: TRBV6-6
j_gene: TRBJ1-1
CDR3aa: CASSYGGAFF

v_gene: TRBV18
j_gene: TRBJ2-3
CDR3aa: CASSPLAKTGTTDTQYF

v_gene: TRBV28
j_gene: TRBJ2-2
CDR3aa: CASSSGVRSGELFF

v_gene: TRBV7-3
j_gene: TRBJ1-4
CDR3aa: CASSFSTGTRRKKLFF

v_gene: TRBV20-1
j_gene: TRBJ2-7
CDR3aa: CSASIRGRSYEQYF

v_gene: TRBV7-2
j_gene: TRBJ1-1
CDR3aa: CASSLRGVAEAFF

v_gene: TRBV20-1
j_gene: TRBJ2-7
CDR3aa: CSARRPGLAGLSSYEQYF

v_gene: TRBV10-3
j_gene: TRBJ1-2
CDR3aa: CAISTGGNNYGYTF

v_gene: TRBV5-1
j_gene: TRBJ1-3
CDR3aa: CASSLEDRLLNTIYF

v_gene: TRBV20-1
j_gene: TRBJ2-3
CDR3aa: CSARRGVADTQYF

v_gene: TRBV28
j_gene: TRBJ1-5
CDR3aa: CASSFRSGNNQPQHF

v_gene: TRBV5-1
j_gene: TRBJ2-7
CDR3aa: CASSLGTGRGGIYEQYF

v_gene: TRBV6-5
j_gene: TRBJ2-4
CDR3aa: CASTQNIQYF

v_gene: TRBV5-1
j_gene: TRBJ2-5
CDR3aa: CASSKGPTQETQYF

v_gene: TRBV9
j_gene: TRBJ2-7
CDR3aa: CASSQTGGYYEQYF

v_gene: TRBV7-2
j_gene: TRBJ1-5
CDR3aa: CASSPQAPSNQPQHF

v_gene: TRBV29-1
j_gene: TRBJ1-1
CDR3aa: CSVDLTGPNTEAFF

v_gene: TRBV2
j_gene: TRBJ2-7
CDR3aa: CASSGRQGRRYF

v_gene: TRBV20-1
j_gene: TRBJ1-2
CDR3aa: CSARAENADYGYTF

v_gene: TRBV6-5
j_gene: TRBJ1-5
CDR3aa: CASSYGIFSNQPQHF

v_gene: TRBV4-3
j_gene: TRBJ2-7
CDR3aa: CASSEDLTSGGVYEQYF

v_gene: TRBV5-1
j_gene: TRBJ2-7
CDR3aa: CASSPAGGTGEQYF

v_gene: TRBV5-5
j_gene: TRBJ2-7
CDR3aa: CASSLGDRENEQYF

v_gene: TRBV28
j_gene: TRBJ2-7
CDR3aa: CASSGRLAGSYEQYF

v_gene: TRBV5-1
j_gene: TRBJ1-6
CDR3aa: CASSLDAGQNNSPLHF

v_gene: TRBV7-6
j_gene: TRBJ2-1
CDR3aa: CASSLSTSSYNEQFF

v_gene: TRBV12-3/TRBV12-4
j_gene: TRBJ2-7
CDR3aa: CASSFGIRHEQYF

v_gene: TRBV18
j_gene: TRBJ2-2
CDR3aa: CASSPQTGPGELFF

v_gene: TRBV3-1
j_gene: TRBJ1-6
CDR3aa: CASSHGQGSSPLHF

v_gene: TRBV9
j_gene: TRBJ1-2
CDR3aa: CASSVALGGYTF

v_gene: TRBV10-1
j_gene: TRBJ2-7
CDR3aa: CASRGTGTSYEQYF

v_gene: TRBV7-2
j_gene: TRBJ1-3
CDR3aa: CASSLVGGPSSGNTIYF

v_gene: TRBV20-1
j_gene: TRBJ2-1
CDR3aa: CSALLPTYNEQFF